This T cell receptor (beta chain) was recorded in a study of blood T cell repertoires in COVID-19. Study at large: T cells, B-cell-depleted T cells, or PBMCs provided the cDNA or gDNA that served as material.

Generated by immunoSEQ multiplex PCR, the TCRdb table keeps only in-frame clones and is missing some. The profile shows approximately 210,000 clones, 83% of them singletons. The CDR3 sequence is 13 residues long. Germline loops: CDR1 SGHTA, CDR2 FQGNSA. V was cut by 1 base and J by 6 bases, with 6 bases left in between. The clonotype was recovered from a woman aged 70-85 years with active or convalescent COVID-19. The specimen sequenced was peripheral blood. The V gene is TRBV7-2, the J gene TRBJ2-2; D is unclear. CDR3 loop: CASSLVAAGELFF. CDR3 DNA sequence: TGTGCCAGCAGCTTAGTCGCGGCCGGGGAGCTGTTTTTT.